This T cell receptor beta chain comes out of a study of blood T cell repertoires in COVID-19. The overall study: PBMCs, B-cell-depleted T cells, or T cells were the source of the cDNA or gDNA that made up the material.

Participant ages covered about 18 to 100 years across about 22 US areas. Cohort allocation depended upon clinical history that participants reported. Before being deemed recovered, Cohort 3 donors had two negative PCRs, clearance, or symptom resolution. Generated by immunoSEQ multiplex PCR, the TCRdb table keeps only in-frame clones and is missing some. The repertoire includes around 310,000 clones, approximately 89% of them detected once, and about 8.4% sits in the top ten. The CDR3 has 14 residues. CDR1 is SEHNR, CDR2 FQNEAQ, per germline (reference sequence). Between the trimmed V and J ends, which lost 8 bases and 4 bases, there was a span of 14 bases.

This TCR derives from a woman in her 30s who had recovered from COVID-19. This sequence joins TRBV7-9 and TRBJ1-4; D is possibly TRBD1 (6 bases). The sample consisted of PBMCs or T cells enriched from blood (not recorded which). CDR3 residues: CASGTRGFNEKLFF. DNA of the CDR3: TGTGCCAGCGGAACCAGGGGCTTTAATGAAAAACTGTTTTTT. The full variable domain, rest sourced from reference TRBV7-9 and TRBJ1-4, is DTGVSQNPRHKITKRGQNVTFRCDPISEHNRLYWYRQTLGQGPEFLTYFQNEAQLEKSRLLSDRFSAERPKGSFSTLEIQRTEQGDSAMYLCASGTRGFNEKLFFGSGTQLSVL.